This TCR beta chain derives from a study of T cell repertoires in aging, cancer and after chemotherapy. Multiplex touch-down PCR with TRB-A/B primers amplified rearranged V-D-J TRB sequences. From the multiplex PCR reads, TCRdb called clonotypes with MiXCR, one entry per CDR3 protein. The sample shows about 10,000 distinct CDR3 sequences, 35% to 40% of them seen only once. TCR beta rearrangements were amplified from peripheral blood genomic DNA. This clonotype was counted only a few times. CDR1 and CDR2 (germline): LNHDA, SQIVND (reference sequence). This CDR3 spans 14 amino acids. V shed 9 bases and J shed 0 bases, with 12 bases lying between them.

The sequenced material came from blood. The chain combines TRBV19 with TRBJ1-5; D is possibly TRBD1 (6 bases). This receptor was identified in a human donor in good health. CDR3 amino acids: CASNQGNSNQPQHF. The CDR3 DNA reads TGTGCCAGCAACCAGGGGAATAGCAATCAGCCCCAGCATTTT.